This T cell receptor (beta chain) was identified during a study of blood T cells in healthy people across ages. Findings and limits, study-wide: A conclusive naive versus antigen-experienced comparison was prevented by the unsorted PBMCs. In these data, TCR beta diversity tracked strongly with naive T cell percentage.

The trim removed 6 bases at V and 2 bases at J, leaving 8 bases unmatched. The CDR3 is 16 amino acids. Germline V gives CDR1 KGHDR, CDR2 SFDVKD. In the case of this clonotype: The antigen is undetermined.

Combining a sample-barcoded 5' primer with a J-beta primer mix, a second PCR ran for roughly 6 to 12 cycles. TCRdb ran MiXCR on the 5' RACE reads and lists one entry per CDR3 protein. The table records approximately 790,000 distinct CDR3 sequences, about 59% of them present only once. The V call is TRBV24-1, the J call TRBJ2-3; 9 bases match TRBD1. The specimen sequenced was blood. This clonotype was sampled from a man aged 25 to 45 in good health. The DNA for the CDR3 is TGTGCCACCAGTCGTAGGGGACAGGGAGTCACAGATACGCAGTATTTT. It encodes CATSRRGQGVTDTQYF.